This T cell receptor beta chain was profiled in a study of shared clonotypes between healthy human individuals. Notes on the study in general: Exclusively blood specimens were collected; tissue repertoires likely differ. Memory subsets had estimated richness that was generally smaller than that of naive subsets. Depth of sequencing was expected to influence donor clonotype sharing.

Comment on this clone: No antigen is known for it.

Germline V lookup: CDR1 ENHRY, CDR2 SYGVKD. The CDR3 has 18 residues. Trimming shortened V by 3 bases and J by 0 bases, and 15 bases separated the two germline ends. Only in-frame clones appear in the TCRdb table, and some are missing; sequencing was by immunoSEQ multiplex PCR. The sample has some 2,500,000 clones, about 90% seen once. The TCR was taken from a man between 18 and 35 years old in good health. Some clones in this sample may be carry-over from other donors' samples. The sample consisted of naive CD4+ T cells from PBMCs. Indicated subset: CD45RA+ positively selected. The chain links TRBV10-3 to TRBJ2-6; D possibly corresponds to TRBD2 (7 bases). The CDR3 sequence is CAISEWGGPSSGANVLTF. Written as DNA, the CDR3 is TGTGCCATCAGTGAATGGGGGGGCCCATCCTCTGGGGCCAACGTCCTGACTTTC.